Here is one TCR beta chain with its context. This sample was included in a study of shared clonotypes between healthy human individuals. V was cut by 1 base and J by 5 bases, with 17 bases left in between. Germline V gene lookup returns CDR1 SEHNR and CDR2 FQNEAQ (reference sequence). The CDR3 loop spans 16 amino acids. Sequencing used immunoSEQ multiplex PCR; TCRdb keeps in-frame clones, though not all of them. The sample comprises roughly 300,000 clones, roughly 87% of which are singletons, and around 15% rests with the top ten. This sequence was found in a man aged 18 to 35 in good health. Material for sequencing was memory CD8+ T cells sorted from blood. Subset defined: CD45RO+ cells pooled with CCR7-negative TemRA cells. V usage is TRBV7-9 and J usage is TRBJ1-2, with a tentative D call TRBD1 (5 bases). The CDR3 sequence is CASSLVPSRGIYGYTF. The CDR3 nucleotides read TGTGCCAGCAGCTTAGTGCCTTCGAGGGGTATATATGGCTACACCTTC.